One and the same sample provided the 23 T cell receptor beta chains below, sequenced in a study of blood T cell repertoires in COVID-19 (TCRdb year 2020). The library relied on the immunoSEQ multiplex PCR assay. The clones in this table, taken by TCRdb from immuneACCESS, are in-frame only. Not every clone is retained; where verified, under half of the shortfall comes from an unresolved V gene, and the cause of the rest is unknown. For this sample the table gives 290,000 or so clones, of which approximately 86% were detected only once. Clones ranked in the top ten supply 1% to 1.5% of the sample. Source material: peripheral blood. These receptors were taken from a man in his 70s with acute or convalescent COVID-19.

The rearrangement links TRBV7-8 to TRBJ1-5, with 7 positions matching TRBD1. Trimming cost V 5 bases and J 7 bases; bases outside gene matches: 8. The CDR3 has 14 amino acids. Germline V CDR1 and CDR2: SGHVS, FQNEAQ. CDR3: CASSVDRIHQPQHF. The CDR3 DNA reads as TGTGCCAGCAGCGTGGACAGGATCCACCAGCCCCAGCATTTT.

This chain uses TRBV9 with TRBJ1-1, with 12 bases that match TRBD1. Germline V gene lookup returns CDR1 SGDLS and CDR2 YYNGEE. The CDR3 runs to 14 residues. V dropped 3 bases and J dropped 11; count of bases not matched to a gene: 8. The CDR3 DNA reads TGTGCCAGCAGCGCCGGGACAGGGGGCTCACAGGCTTTCTTT. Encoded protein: CASSAGTGGSQAFF.

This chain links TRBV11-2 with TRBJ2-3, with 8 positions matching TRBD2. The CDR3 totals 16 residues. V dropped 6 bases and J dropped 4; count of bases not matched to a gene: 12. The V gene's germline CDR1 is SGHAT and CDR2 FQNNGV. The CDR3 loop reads CASRERTSQVADTQYF. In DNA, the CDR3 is TGTGCCAGCAGGGAGAGGACTAGCCAGGTCGCAGATACGCAGTATTTT.

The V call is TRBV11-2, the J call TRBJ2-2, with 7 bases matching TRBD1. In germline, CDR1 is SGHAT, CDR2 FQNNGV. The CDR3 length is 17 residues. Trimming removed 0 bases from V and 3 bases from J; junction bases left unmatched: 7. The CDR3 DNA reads TGTGCCAGCAGCTTAGAGAGAGGGGGCCATTACACCGGGGAGCTGTTTTTT. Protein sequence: CASSLERGGHYTGELFF.

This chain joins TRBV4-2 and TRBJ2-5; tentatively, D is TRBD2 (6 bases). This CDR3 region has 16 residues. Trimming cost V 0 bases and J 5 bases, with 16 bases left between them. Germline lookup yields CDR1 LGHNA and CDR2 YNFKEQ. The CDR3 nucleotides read TGTGCCAGCAGCCAAGACCTCCTCGGGAGACGGGAGACCCAGTACTTC. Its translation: CASSQDLLGRRETQYF.

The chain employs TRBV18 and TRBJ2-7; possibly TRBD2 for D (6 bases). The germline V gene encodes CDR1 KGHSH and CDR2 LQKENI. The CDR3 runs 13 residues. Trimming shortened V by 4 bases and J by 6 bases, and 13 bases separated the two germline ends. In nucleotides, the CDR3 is TGTGCCAGCTCACAATCGGGACTTGGCGAGCAGTACTTC. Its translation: CASSQSGLGEQYF.

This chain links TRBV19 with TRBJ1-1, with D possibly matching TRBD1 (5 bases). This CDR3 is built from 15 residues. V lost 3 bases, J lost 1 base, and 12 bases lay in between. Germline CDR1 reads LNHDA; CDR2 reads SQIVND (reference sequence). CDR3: CASSIPTAPNTEAFF. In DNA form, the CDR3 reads TGTGCCAGTAGTATTCCGACAGCCCCGAACACTGAAGCTTTCTTT.

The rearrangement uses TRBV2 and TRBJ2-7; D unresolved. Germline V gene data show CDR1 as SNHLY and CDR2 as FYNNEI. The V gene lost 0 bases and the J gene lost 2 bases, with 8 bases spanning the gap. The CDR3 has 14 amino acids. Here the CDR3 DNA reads TGTGCCAGCAGTGAAGCGGGCCGCACCTACGAGCAGTACTTC. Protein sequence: CASSEAGRTYEQYF.

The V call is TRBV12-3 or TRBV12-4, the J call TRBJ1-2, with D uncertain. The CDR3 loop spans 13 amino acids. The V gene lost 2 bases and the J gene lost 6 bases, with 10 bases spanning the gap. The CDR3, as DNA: TGTGCCAGCAGTTTAAGCTATCTCAATGGCTACACCTTC. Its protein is CASSLSYLNGYTF.

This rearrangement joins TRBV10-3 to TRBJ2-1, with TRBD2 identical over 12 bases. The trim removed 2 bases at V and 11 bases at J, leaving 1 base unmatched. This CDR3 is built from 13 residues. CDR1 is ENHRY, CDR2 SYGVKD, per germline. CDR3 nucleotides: TGTGCCATCAGTGAGGGACTAGCGGGGAAGCAGTTCTTC. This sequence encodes CAISEGLAGKQFF.

This CDR3 reads CARTGTVNTGELFF. The CDR3 region has the DNA TGTGCCAGAACAGGGACAGTGAACACCGGGGAGCTGTTTTTT. The rearrangement joins TRBV7-5 to TRBJ2-2; the table's D gene call, TRBD1, was not cross checked with the DNA. TRBV7-5 is labeled a pseudogene. The length of the CDR3 is 14 residues.

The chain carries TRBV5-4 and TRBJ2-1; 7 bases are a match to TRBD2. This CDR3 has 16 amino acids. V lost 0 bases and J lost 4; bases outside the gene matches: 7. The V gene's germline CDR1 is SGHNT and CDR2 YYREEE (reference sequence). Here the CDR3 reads CASSLGSGNSYNEQFF. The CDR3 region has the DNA TGTGCCAGCAGCTTGGGAAGCGGGAATTCGTACAATGAGCAGTTCTTC.

CDR3 region: CASSKDRLARAAYNEQFF. The CDR3 DNA is TGTGCCAGCAGTAAGGACCGACTAGCGCGGGCCGCCTACAATGAGCAGTTCTTC. V and J are TRBV6-2 or TRBV6-3 and TRBJ2-1; 8 bases fit TRBD2. Germline assignment: CDR1 MNHEY and CDR2 SVGEGT. V lost 5 bases, J lost 2 bases, and 14 bases stayed unmatched. This CDR3 is 18 amino acids long.

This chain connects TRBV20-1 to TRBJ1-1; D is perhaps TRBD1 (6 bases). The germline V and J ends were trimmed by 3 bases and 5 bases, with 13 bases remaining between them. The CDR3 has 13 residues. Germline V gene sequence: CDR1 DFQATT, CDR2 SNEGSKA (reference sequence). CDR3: CSASGLGATEAFF. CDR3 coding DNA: TGCAGTGCTAGTGGTCTGGGGGCAACTGAAGCTTTCTTT.

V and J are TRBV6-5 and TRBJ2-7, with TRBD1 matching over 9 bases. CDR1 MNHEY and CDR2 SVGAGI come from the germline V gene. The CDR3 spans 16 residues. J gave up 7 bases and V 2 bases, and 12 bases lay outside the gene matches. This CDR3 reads CASSYQPGQGSSEQYF. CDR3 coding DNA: TGTGCCAGCAGTTACCAGCCGGGACAGGGAAGCTCGGAGCAGTACTTC.

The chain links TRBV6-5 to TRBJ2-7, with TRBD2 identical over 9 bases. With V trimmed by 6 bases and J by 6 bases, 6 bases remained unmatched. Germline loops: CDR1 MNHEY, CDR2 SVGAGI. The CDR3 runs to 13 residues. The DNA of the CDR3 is TGTGCCAGCAGATCATTAGCGGGAGCCGAGCAGTACTTC. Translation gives CASRSLAGAEQYF.

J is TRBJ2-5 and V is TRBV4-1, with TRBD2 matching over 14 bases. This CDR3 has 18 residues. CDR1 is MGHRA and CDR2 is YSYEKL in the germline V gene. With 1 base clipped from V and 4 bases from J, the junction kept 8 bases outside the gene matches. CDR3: CASSQGLAGGHIGETQYF. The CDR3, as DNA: TGCGCCAGCAGCCAAGGACTAGCGGGGGGGCACATCGGAGAGACCCAGTACTTC.

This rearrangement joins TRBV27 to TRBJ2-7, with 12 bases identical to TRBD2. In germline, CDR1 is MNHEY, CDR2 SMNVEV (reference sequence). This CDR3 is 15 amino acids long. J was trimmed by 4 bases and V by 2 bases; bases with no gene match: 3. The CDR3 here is CASSLRLAGAYEQYF. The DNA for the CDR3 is TGTGCCAGCAGTTTACGACTAGCGGGAGCGTACGAGCAGTACTTC.

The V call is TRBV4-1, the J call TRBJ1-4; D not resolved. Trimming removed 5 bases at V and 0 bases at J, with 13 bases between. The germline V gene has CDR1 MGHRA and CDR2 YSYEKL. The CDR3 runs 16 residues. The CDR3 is CASSFTPLATNEKLFF. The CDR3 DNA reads TGCGCCAGCAGCTTTACGCCACTTGCAACTAATGAAAAACTGTTTTTT.

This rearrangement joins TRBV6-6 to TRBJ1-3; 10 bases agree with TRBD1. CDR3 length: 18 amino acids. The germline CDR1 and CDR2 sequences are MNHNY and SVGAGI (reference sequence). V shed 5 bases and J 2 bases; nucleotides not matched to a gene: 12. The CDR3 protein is CASSPRTGGLSAGNTIYF. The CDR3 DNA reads TGTGCCAGCAGTCCGAGGACAGGGGGACTTTCTGCTGGAAACACCATATATTTT.

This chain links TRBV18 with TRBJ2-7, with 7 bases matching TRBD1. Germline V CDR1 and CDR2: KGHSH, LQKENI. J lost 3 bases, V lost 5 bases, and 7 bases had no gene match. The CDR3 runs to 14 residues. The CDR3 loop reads CASSYQGVGYEQYF. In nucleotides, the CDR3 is TGTGCCAGCTCATATCAGGGGGTCGGCTACGAGCAGTACTTC.

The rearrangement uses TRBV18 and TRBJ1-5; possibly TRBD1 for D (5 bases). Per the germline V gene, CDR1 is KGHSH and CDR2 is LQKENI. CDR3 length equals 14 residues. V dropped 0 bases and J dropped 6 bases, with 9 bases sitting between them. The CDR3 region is CASSPPGAVQPQHF. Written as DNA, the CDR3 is TGTGCCAGCTCACCACCAGGGGCGGTTCAGCCCCAGCATTTT.

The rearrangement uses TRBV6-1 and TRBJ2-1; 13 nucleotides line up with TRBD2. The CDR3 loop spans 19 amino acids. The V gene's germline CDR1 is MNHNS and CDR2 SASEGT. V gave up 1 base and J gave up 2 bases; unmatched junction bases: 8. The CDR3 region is CASSEVVRTSGGAYNEQFF. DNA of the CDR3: TGTGCCAGCAGTGAAGTGGTTAGAACTAGCGGGGGGGCCTACAATGAGCAGTTCTTC.